This paragraph reports one T cell receptor (beta chain). V was clipped by 0 bases and J by 5 bases, with 14 bases between them. Per germline, CDR1 LNHDA and CDR2 SQIVND (reference sequence). The CDR3 totals 15 residues. The data stem from a study of blood T cell repertoires in COVID-19. Study context: Specimens from acute and convalescent COVID-19 originated in the United States, Italy and Spain.

The assay was immunoSEQ multiplex PCR, and TCRdb's table has in-frame clones only and misses some. The sample includes over 150,000 clones, roughly 85% of them seen just once. The chain joins TRBV19 to TRBJ2-7, with D possibly TRBD2 on 6 matching bases. The sequence came from a woman in her sixties or seventies with COVID-19, enrolled during active disease. Sequenced input: peripheral blood. In DNA form, the CDR3 reads TGTGCCAGTAGTATAGATCGTACGGGAGTAGACGAGCAGTACTTC. Its translation: CASSIDRTGVDEQYF.